This T cell receptor beta chain was recorded in a study of shared clonotypes between healthy human individuals. Study results and limitations: Sequencing depth was expected to affect clonotype sharing among donors. Represented genetic and exposure-history diversity was restricted by having few donors. Approximately 5.4% of naive CD4 clonotypes were common to several donors.

Donors were healthy HIV-negative adults without recently reported acute infections or vaccinations. Profiling relied on immunoSEQ multiplex PCR, and the TCRdb table lists in-frame clones only, not all of them. The data show over a million clones, approximately 78% seen once. This clone has ten or more counts. Its cognate antigen is unknown. Other DNA sequences in this specimen translate into the identical CDR3. Germline loops: CDR1 GTSNPN, CDR2 SVGIG (reference sequence). V gave up 0 bases and J gave up 5 bases, with 8 bases separating them. CDR3 length: 13 amino acids. This TCR was sampled from a man in his late teens or twenties in good health. Some clones in this sample may be carry-over from other donors' samples. The chain is built from TRBV30 and TRBJ1-3; maybe TRBD1 (5 bases). The sequenced sample was memory CD4+ T cells from PBMCs. Subset given: CD45RA-negative fraction. CDR3 nucleotide sequence: TGTGCCTGGAGTGTCTCAGGGCGAAACACCATATATTTT. Protein sequence: CAWSVSGRNTIYF.